The clone carrying this T cell receptor (beta chain) appeared a single time. Its antigen is still unknown. This CDR3 spans 15 amino acids. Looked up from germline, CDR1 is SGDLS and CDR2 is YYNGEE. The V and J ends lost 1 base and 2 bases respectively, with 7 bases between them. These data are taken from a study of graft-versus-host responses after intestinal transplantation. Turning to the study itself: Transplantation in recipients was multivisceral, liver-intestinal, or isolated intestinal. Anti-thymocyte globulin was used for induction in all recipients, who then took tacrolimus and steroids for around 3 years.

Only in-frame clones appear in the TCRdb table, and some are missing; sequencing was by immunoSEQ multiplex PCR. The sample records roughly 97,000 clones, approximately 92% being singletons. Study results and caveats: GvH clone levels peaked in circulation, and this peak was associated with early post-transplant HvG declines. GvH clones surfaced in recipient marrow, some emerging earlier in ileum or blood.

This TCR came from a human patient who received an intestinal transplant, so some T cells may come from the graft donor. The specimen was PBMCs, collected roughly 450 days after intestinal transplant. V and J are TRBV9 and TRBJ2-6; D gene unclear. CDR3 DNA: TGTGCCAGCAGCGTATACATTACTGGGGCCAACGTCCTGACTTTC. It encodes CASSVYITGANVLTF.